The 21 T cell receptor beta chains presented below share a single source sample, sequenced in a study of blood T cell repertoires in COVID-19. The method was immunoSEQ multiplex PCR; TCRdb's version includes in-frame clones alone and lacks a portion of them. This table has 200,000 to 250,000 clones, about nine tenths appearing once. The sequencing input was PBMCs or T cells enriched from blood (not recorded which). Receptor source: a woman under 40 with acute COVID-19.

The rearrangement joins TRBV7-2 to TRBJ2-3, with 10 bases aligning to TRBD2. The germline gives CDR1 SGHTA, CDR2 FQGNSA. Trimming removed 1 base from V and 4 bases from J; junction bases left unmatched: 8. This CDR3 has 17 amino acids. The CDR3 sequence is CASSLEPSGGASDTQYF. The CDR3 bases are TGTGCCAGCAGCTTAGAGCCCAGCGGGGGGGCATCAGATACGCAGTATTTT.

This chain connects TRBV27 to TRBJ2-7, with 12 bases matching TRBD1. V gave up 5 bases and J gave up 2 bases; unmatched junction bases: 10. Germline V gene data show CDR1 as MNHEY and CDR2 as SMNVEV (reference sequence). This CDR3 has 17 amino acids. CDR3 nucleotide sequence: TGTGCCAGCAGTCCAGCCTGGGGACAGGGGGCTCCCTACGAGCAGTACTTC. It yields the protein CASSPAWGQGAPYEQYF.

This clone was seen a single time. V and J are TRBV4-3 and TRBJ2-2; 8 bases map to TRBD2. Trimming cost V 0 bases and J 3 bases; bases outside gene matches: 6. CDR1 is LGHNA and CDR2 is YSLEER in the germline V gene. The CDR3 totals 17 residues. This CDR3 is CASSQDIAGWDTGELFF. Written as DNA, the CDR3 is TGCGCCAGCAGCCAAGACATAGCGGGGTGGGACACCGGGGAGCTGTTTTTT.

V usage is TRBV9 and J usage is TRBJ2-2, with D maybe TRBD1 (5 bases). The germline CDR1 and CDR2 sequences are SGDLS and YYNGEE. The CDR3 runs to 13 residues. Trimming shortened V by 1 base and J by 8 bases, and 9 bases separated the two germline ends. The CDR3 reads CASSVRGRGELFF. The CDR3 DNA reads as TGTGCCAGCAGCGTAAGGGGTAGGGGGGAGCTGTTTTTT.

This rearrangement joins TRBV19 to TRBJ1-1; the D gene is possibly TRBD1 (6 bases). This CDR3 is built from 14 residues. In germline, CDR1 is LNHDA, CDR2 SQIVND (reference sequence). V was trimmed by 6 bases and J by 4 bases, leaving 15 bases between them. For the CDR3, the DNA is TGTGCCAGTAGCTTTTACAGGGATGGCACTGAAGCTTTCTTT. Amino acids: CASSFYRDGTEAFF. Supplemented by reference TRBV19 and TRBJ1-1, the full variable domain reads DGGITQSPKYLFRKEGQNVTLSCEQNLNHDAMYWYRQDPGQGLRLIYYSQIVNDFQKGDIAEGYSVSREKKESFPLTVTSAQKNPTAFYLCASSFYRDGTEAFFGQGTRLTVV.

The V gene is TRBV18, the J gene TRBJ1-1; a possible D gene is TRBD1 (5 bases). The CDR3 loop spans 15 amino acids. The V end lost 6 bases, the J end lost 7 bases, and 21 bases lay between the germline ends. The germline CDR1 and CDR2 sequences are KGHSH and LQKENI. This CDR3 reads CASSMAEGRGYEAFF. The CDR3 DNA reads TGTGCCAGCTCGATGGCGGAGGGGAGAGGATATGAAGCTTTCTTT. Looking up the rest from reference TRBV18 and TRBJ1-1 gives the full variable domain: NAGVMQNPRHLVRRRGQEARLRCSPMKGHSHVYWYRQLPEEGLKFMVYLQKENIIDESGMPKERFSAEFPKEGPSILRIQQVVRGDSAAYFCASSMAEGRGYEAFFGQGTRLTVV.

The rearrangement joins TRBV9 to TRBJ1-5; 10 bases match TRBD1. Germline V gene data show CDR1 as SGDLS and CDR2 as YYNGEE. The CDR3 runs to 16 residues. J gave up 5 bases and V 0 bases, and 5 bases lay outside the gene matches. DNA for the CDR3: TGTGCCAGCAGCGTAGGTATGGACAGGGGGGATCAGCCCCAGCATTTT. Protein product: CASSVGMDRGDQPQHF.

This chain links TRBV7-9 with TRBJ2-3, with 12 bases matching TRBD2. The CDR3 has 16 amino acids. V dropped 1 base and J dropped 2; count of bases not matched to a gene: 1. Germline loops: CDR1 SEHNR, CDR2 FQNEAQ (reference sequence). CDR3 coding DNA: TGTGCCAGCAGCTTAGGACTAGCGGGAGACACAGATACGCAGTATTTT. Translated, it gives CASSLGLAGDTDTQYF.

The CDR3, as DNA: TGCGCCAGCAGCTTGCAGGGTGGGAACACTGAAGCTTTCTTT. Amino acids: CASSLQGGNTEAFF. The chain combines TRBV5-1 with TRBJ1-1, with D possibly TRBD1 on 5 matching bases. CDR1 and CDR2 (germline): SGHRS, YFSETQ. V was cut by 1 base and J by 1 base, with 8 bases left in between. The CDR3 has 14 amino acids.

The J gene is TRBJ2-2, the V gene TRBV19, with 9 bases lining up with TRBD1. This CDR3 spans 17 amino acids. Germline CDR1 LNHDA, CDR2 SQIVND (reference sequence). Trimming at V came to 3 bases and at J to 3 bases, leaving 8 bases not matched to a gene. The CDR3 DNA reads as TGTGCCAGTAGTATCCCCCGGGACAGGGAGGACACCGGGGAGCTGTTTTTT. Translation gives CASSIPRDREDTGELFF.

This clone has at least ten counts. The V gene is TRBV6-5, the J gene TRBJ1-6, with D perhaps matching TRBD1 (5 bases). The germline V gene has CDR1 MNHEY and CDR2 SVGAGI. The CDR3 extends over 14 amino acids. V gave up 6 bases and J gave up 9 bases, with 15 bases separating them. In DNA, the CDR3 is TGTGCCAGCAGACCCGACAGAATGAGTTCACCCCTCCACTTT. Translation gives CASRPDRMSSPLHF.

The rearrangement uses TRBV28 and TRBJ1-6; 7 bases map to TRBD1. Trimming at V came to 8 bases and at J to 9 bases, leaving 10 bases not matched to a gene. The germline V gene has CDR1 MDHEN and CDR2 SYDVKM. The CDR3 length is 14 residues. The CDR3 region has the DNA TGTGCCAGCGGGCAGGGGGACAGTCGTTCACCCCTCCACTTT. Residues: CASGQGDSRSPLHF.

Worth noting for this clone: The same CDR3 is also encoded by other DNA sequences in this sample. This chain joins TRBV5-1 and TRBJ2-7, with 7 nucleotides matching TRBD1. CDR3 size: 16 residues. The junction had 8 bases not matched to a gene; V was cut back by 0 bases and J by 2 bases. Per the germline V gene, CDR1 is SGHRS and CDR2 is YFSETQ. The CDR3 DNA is TGCGCCAGCAGCTTGGCAAATGACAGGGTAACCTACGAGCAGTACTTC. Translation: CASSLANDRVTYEQYF.

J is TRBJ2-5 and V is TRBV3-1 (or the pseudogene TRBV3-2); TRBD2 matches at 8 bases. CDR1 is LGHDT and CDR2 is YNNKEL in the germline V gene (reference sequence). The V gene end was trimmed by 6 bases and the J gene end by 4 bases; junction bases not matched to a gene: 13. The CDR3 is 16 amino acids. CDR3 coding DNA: TGTGCCAGCAGTCACCTCTATCGGGGGGGTCGAGAGACCCAGTACTTC. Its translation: CASSHLYRGGRETQYF.

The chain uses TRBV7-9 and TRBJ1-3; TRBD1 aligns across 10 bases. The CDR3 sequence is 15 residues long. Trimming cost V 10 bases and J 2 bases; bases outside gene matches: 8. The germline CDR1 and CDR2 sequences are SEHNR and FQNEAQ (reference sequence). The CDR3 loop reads CATWDRGETGNTIYF. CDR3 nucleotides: TGTGCCACCTGGGACAGGGGAGAGACTGGAAACACCATATATTTT. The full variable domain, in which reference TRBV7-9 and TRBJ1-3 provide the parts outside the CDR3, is DTGVSQNPRHKITKRGQNVTFRCDPISEHNRLYWYRQTLGQGPEFLTYFQNEAQLEKSRLLSDRFSAERPKGSFSTLEIQRTEQGDSAMYLCATWDRGETGNTIYFGEGSWLTVV.

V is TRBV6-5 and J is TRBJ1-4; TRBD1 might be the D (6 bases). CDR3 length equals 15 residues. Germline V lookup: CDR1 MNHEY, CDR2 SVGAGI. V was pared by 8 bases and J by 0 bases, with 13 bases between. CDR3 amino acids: CASGRQAATNEKLFF. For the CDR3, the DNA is TGTGCCAGCGGACGACAGGCCGCAACTAATGAAAAACTGTTTTTT.

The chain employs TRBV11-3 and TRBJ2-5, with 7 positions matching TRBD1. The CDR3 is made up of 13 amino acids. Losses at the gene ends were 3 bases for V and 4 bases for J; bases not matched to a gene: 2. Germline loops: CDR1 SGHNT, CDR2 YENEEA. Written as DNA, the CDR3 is TGTGCCAGCAGCTTGGGACAGTTAGAGACCCAGTACTTC. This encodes CASSLGQLETQYF.

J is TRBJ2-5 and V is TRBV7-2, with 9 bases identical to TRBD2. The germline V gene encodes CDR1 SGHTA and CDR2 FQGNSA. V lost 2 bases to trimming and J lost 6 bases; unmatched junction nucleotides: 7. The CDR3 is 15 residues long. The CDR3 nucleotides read TGTGCCAGCAGCTTATTGCGGGGGGGCGTAAAGACCCAGTACTTC. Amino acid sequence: CASSLLRGGVKTQYF.

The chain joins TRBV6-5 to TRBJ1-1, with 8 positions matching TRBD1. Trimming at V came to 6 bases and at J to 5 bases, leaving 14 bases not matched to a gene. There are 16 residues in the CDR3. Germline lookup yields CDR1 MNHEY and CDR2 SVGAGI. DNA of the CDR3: TGTGCCAGCAGCTACGACGGCAACAGGGGGGGGACTGAAGCTTTCTTT. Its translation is CASSYDGNRGGTEAFF.

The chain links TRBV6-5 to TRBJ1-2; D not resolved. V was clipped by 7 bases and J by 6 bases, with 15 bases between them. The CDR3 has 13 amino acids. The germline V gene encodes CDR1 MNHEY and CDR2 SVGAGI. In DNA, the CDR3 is TGTGCCAGCACGGAGGGTAGTTGGAATGGCTACACCTTC. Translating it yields CASTEGSWNGYTF.

The CDR3 coding sequence is TGTGCCAGCAGTTACGAGGGCGGACAGGGGTCTGAAAAACTGTTTTTT. This encodes CASSYEGGQGSEKLFF. The V call is TRBV6-2 or TRBV6-3, the J call TRBJ1-4; 9 nucleotides line up with TRBD1. The CDR3 is 16 amino acids. V lost 2 bases and J lost 7; bases outside the gene matches: 8. Germline V gene data show CDR1 as MNHEY and CDR2 as SVGEGT.